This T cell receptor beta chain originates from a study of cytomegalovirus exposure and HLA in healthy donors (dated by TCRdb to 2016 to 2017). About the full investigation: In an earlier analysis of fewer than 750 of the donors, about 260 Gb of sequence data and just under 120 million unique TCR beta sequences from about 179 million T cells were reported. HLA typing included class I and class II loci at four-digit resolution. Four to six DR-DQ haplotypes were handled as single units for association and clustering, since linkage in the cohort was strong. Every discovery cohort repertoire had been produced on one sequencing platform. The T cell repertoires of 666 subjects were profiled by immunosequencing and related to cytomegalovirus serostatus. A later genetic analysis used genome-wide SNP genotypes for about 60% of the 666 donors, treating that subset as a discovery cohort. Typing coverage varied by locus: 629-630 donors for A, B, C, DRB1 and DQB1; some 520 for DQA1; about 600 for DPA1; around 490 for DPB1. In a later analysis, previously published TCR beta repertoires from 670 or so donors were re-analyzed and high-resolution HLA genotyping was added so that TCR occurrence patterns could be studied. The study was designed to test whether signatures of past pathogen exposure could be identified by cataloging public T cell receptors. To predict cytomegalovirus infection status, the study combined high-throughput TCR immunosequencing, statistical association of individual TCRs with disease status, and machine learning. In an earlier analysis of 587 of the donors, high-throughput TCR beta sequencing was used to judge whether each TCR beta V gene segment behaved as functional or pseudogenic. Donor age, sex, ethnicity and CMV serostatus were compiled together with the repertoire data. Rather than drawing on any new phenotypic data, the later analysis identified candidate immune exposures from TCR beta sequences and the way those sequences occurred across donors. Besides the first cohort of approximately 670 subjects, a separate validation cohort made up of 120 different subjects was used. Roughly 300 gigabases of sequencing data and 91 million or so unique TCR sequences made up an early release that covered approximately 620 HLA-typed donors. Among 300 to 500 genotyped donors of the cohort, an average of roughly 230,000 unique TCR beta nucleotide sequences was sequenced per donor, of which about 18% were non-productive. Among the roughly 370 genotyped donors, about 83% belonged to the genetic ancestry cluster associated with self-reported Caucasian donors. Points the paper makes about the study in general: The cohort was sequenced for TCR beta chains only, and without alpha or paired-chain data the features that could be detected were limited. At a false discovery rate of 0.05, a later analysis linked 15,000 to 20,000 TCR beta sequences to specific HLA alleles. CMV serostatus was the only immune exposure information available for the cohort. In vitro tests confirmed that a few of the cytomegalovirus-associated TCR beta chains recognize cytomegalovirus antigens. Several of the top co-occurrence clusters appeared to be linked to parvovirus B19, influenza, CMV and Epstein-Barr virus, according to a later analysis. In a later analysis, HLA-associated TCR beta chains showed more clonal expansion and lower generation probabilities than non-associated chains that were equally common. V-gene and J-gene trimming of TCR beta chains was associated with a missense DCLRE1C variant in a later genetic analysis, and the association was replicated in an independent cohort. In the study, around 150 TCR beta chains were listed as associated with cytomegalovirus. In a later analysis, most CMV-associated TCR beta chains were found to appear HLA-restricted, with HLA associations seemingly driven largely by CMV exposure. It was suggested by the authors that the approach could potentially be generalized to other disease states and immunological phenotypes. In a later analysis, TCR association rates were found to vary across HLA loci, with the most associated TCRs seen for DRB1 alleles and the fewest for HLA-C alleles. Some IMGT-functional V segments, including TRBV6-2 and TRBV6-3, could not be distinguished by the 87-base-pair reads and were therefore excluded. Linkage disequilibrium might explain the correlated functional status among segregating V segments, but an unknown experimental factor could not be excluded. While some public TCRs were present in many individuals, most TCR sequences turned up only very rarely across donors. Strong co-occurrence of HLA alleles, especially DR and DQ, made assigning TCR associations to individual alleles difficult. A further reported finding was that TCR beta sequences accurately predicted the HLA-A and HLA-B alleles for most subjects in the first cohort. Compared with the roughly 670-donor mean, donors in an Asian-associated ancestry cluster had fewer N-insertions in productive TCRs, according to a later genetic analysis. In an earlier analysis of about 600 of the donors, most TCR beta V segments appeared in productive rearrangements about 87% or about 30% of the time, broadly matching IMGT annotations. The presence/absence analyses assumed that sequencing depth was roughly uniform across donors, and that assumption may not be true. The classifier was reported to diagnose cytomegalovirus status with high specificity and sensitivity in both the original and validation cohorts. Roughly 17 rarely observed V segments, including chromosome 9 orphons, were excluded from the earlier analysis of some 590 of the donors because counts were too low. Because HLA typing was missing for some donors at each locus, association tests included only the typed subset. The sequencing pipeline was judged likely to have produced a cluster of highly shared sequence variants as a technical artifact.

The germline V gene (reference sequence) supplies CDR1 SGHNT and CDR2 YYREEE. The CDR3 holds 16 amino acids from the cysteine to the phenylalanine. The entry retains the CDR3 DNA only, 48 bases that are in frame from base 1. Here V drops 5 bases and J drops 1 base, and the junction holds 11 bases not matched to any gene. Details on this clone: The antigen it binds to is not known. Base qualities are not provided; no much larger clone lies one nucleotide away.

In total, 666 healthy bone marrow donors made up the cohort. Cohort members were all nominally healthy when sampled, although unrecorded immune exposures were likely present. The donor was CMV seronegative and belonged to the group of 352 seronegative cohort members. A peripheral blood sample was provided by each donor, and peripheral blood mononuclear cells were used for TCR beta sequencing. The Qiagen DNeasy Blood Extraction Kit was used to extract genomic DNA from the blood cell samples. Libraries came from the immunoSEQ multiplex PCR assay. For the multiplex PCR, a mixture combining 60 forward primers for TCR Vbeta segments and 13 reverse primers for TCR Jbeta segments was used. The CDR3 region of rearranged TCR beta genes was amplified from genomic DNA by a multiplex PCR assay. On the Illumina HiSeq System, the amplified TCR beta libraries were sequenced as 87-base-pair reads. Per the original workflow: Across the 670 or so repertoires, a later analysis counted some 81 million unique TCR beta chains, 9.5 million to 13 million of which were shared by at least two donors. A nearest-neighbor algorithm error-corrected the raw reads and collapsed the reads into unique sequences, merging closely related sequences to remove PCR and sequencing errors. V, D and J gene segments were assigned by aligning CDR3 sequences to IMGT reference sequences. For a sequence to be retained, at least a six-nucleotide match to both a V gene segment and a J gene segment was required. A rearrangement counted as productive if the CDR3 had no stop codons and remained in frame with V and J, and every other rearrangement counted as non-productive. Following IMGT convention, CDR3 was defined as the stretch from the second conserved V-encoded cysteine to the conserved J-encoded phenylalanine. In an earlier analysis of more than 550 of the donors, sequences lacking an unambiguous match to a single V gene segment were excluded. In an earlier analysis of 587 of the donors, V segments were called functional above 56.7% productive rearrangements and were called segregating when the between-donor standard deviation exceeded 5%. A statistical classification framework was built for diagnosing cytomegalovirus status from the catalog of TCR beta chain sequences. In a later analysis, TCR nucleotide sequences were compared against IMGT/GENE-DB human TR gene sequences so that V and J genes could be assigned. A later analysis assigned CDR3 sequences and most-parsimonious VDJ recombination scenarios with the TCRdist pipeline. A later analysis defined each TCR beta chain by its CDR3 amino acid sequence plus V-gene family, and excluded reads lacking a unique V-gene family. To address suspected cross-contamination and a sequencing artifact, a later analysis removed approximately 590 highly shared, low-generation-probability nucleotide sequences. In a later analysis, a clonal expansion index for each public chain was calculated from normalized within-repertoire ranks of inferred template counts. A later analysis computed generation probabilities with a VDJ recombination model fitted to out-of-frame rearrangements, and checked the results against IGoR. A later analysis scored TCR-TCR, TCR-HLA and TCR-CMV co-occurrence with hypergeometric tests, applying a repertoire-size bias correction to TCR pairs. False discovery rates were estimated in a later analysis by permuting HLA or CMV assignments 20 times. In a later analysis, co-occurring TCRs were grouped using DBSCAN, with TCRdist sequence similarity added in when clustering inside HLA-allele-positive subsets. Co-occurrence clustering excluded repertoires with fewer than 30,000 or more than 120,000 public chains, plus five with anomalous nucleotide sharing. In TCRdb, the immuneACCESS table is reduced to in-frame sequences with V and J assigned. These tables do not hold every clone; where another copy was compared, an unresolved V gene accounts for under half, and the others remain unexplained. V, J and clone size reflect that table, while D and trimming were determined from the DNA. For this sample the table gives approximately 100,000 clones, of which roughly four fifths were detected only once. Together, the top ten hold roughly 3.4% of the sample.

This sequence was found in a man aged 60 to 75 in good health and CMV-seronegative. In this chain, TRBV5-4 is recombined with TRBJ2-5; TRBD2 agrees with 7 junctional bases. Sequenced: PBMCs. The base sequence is TGTGCCAGCAGATCAAAACCGGGGGGACTCCAAGAGACCCAGTACTTC. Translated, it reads CASRSKPGGLQETQYF.